The 3 T cell receptor beta chains below come from one sample, sequenced in a study of patients and donors after allogeneic stem cell transplantation. Each CDR3 protein gets one entry after TCRdb re-called the RT-PCR reads with MiXCR. The sample includes about 960,000 distinct CDR3 sequences, approximately 18% seen only once; the top ten take around 5.5%. Sequences were obtained from blood, either unsorted or a sorted T cell fraction (not recorded which). The receptors shown here come from a human donor who was either an allogeneic HSCT recipient or a stem cell or donor lymphocyte infusion donor (not recorded which). It is not recorded whose cells these are; they may come from a transplant donor.

This rearrangement joins TRBV11-3 to TRBJ2-1; a possible D gene is TRBD2 (5 bases). V was clipped by 3 bases and J by 9 bases, with 21 bases between them. CDR3 length equals 16 residues. CDR1 and CDR2 (germline): SGHNT, YENEEA. This CDR3 is CASSFGAAPFEGEQFF. The CDR3 DNA follows: TGTGCCAGCAGCTTTGGAGCGGCCCCGTTTGAGGGTGAGCAGTTCTTC.

The J gene is TRBJ1-5, the V gene TRBV25-1; the D is unclear. CDR1 is MGHDK and CDR2 is SYGVNS in the germline V gene. The CDR3 has 16 residues. The V and J ends lost 1 base and 0 bases respectively, with 10 bases between them. The CDR3 spells CASSELDENSNQPQHF. DNA of the CDR3: TGTGCCAGCAGTGAATTAGACGAAAATAGCAATCAGCCCCAGCATTTT.

The chain recombines TRBV2 with TRBJ1-2, with D possibly being TRBD1 (5 bases). The CDR3 spans 15 residues. Germline CDR1 SNHLY, CDR2 FYNNEI. V was pared by 5 bases and J by 2 bases, with 15 bases between. The DNA for the CDR3 is TGTGCCAGCAGTCCTAATTCGGGGCAGAACTATGGCTACACCTTC. This translates into CASSPNSGQNYGYTF.